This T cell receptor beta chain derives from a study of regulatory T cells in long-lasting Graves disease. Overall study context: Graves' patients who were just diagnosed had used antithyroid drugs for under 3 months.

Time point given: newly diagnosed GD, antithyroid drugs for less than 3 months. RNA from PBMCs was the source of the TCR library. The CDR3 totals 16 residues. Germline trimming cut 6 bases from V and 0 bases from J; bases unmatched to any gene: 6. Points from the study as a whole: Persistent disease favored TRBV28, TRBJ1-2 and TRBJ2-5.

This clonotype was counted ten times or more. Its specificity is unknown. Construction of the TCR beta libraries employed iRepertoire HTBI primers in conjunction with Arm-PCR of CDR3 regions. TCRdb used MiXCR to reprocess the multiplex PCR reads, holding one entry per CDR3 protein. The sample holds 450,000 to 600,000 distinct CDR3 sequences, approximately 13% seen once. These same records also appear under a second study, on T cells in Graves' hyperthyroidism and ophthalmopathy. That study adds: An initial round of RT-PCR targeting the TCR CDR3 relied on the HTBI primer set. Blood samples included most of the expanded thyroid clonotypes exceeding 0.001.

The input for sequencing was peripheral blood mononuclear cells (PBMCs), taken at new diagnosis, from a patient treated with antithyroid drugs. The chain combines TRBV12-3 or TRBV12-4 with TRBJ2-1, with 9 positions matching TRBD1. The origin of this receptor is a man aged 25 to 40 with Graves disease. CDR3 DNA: TGTGCCAGCAGGGTAACGGGACAGGGCTCCTACAATGAGCAGTTCTTC. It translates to CASRVTGQGSYNEQFF.